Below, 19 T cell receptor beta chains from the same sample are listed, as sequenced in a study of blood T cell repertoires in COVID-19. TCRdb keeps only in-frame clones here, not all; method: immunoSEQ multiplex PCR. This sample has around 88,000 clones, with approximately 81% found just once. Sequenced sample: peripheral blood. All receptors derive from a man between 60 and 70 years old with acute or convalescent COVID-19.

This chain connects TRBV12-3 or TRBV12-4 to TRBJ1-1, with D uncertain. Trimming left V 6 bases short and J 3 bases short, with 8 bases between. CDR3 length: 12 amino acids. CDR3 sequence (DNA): TGTGCCAGCAGCCAACTTGACACTGAAGCTTTCTTT. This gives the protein CASSQLDTEAFF.

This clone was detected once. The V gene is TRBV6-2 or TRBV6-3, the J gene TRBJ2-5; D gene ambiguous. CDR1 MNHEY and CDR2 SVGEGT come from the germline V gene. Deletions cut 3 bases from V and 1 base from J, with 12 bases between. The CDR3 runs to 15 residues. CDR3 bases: TGTGCCAGCAGTTATCCCTGGCTAGGCCAAGAGACCCAGTACTTC. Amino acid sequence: CASSYPWLGQETQYF.

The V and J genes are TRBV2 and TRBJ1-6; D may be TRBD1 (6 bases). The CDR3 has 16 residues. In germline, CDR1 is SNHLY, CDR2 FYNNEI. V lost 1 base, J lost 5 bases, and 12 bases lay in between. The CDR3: CASSEEGGIHNSPLHF. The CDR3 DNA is TGTGCCAGCAGTGAAGAGGGGGGGATCCATAATTCACCCCTCCACTTT.

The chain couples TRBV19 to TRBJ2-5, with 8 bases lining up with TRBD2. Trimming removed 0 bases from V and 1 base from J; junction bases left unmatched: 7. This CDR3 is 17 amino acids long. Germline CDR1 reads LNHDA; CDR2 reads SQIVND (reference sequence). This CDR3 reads CASSIDLPSGPQETQYF. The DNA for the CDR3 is TGTGCCAGTAGTATAGATTTGCCTAGCGGGCCCCAAGAGACCCAGTACTTC.

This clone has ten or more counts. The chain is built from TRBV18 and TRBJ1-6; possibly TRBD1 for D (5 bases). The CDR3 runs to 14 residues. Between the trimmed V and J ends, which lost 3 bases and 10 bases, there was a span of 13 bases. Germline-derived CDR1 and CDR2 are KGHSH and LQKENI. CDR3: CASSPPEAGSPLHF. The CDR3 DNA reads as TGTGCCAGCTCACCGCCTGAGGCAGGGTCACCCCTCCACTTT. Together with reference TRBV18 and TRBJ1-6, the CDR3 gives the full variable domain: NAGVMQNPRHLVRRRGQEARLRCSPMKGHSHVYWYRQLPEEGLKFMVYLQKENIIDESGMPKERFSAEFPKEGPSILRIQQVVRGDSAAYFCASSPPEAGSPLHFGNGTRLTVT.

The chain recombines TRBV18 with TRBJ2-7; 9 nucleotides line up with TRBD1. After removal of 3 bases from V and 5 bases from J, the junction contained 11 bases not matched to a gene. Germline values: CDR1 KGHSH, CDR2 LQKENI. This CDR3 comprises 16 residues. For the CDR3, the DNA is TGTGCCAGCTCACCGTACCCGGGACAGGGTTCCCACGAGCAGTACTTC. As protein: CASSPYPGQGSHEQYF.

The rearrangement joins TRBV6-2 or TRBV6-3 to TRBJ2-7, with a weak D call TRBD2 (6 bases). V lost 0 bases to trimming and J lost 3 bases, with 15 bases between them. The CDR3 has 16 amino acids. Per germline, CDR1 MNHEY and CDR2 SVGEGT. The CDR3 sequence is CASSYSTSGSIYEQYF. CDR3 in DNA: TGTGCCAGCAGTTACTCGACTTCCGGGAGTATCTACGAGCAGTACTTC.

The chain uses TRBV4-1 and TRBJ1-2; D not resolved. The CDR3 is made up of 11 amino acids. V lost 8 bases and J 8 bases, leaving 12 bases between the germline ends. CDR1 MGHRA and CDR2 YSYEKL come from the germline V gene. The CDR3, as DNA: TGCGCCAGCGCGGAGGGTGTCGGCTACACCTTC. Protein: CASAEGVGYTF.

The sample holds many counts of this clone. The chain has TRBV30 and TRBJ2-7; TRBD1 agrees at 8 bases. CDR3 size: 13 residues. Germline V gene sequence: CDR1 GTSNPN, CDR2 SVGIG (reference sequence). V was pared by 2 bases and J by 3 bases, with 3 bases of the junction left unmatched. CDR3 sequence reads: CAWSSGQGYEQYF. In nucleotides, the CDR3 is TGTGCCTGGAGTTCCGGACAGGGCTACGAGCAGTACTTC.

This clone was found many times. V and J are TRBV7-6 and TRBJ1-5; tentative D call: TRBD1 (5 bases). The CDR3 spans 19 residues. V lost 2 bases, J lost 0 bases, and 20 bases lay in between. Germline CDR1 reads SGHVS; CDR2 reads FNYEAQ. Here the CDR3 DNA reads TGTGCCAGCAGCTTAATCCAGGGCTTTCTTGACAATAGCAATCAGCCCCAGCATTTT. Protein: CASSLIQGFLDNSNQPQHF.

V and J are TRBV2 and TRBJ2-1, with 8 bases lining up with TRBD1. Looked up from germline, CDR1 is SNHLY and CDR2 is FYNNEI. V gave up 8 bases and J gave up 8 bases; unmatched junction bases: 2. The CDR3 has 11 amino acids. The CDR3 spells CASGQGYEQFF. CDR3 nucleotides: TGTGCCAGCGGACAGGGCTATGAGCAGTTCTTC.

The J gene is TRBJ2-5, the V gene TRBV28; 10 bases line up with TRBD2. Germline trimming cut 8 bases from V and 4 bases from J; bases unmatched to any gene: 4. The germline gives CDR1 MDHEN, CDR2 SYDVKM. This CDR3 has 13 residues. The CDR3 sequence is CASGTSVGETQYF. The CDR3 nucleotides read TGTGCCAGCGGGACTAGCGTAGGAGAGACCCAGTACTTC.

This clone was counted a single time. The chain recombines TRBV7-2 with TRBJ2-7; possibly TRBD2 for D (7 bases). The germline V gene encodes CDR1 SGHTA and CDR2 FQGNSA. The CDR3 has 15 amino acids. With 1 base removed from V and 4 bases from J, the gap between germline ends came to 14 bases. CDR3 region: CASSLEGGTVYEQYF. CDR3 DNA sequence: TGTGCCAGCAGCTTAGAGGGGGGGACGGTGTACGAGCAGTACTTC.

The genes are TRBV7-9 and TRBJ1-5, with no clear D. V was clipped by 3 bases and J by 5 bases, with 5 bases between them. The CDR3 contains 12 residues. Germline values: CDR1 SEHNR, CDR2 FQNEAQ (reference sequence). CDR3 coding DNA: TGTGCCAGCAGCTTTGACTATCAGCCCCAGCATTTT. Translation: CASSFDYQPQHF.

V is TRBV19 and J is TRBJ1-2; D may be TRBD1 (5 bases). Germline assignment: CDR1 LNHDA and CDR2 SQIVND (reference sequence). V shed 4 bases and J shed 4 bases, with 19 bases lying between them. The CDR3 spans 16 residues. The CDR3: CASSNFGAGRSYGYTF. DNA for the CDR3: TGTGCCAGTAGTAACTTCGGGGCAGGGAGGTCCTATGGCTACACCTTC.

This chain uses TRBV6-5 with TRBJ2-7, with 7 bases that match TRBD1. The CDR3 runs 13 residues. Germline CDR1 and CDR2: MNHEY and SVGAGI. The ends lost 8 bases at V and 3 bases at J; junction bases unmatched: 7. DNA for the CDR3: TGTGCCAGCGGGACAGTGAATGACTACGAGCAGTACTTC. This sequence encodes CASGTVNDYEQYF.

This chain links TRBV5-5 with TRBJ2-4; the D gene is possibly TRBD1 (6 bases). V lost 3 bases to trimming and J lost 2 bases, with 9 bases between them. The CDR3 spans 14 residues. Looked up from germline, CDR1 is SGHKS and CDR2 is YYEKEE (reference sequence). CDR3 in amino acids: CASSSGQTKNIQYF. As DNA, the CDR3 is TGTGCCAGCAGCTCCGGACAGACCAAAAACATTCAGTACTTC.

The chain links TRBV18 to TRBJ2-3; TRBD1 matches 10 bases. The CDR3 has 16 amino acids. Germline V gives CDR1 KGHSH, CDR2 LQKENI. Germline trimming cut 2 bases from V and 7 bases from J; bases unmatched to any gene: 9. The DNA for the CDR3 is TGTGCCAGCTCACCATCCCGAGACAGGGGGCTAAATACGCAGTATTTT. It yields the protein CASSPSRDRGLNTQYF.

The CDR3 DNA sequence: TGTGCCAGCAGTTACAATCAGGGGGCGTTCAATGAGCAGTTCTTC. Encoded protein: CASSYNQGAFNEQFF. The rearrangement joins TRBV6-5 to TRBJ2-1, with TRBD1 matching 8 bases. Germline V CDR1 and CDR2: MNHEY, SVGAGI. This CDR3 comprises 15 residues. J gave up 6 bases and V 2 bases, and 6 bases lay outside the gene matches.